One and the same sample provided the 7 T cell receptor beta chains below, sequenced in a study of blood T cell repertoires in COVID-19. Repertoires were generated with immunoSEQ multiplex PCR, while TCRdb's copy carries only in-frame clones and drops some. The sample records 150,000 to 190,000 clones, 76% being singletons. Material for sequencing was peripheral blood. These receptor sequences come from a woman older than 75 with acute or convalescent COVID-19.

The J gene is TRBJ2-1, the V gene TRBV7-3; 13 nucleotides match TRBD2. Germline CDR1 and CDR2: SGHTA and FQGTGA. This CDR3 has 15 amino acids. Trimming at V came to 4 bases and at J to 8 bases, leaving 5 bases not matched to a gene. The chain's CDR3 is CASSWTSGSSDEQFF. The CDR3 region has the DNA TGTGCCAGCAGCTGGACTAGCGGGAGTTCAGATGAGCAGTTCTTC.

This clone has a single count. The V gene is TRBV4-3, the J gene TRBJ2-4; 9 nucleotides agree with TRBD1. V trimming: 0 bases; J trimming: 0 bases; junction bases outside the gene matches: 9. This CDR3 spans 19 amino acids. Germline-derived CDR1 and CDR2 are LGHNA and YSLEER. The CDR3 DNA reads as TGCGCCAGCAGCCAAGATAGGACAGGGGTAACCCTAGCCAAAAACATTCAGTACTTC. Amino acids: CASSQDRTGVTLAKNIQYF.

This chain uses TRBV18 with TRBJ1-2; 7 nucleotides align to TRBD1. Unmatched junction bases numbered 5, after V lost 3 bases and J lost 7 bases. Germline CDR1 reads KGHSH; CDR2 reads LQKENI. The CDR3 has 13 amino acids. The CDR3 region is CASSPRQGPGYTF. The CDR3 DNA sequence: TGTGCCAGCTCACCGCGACAGGGCCCTGGCTACACCTTC.

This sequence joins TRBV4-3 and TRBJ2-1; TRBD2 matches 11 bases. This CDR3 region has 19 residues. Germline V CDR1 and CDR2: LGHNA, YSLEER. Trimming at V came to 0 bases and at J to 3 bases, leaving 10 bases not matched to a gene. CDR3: CASSQELSGGVSFYNEQFF. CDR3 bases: TGCGCCAGCAGCCAAGAACTTAGCGGGGGGGTTTCCTTCTACAATGAGCAGTTCTTC.

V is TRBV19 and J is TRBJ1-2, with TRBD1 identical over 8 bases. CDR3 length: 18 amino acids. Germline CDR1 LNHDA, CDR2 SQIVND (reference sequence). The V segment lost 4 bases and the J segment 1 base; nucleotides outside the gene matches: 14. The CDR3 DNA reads TGTGCCAGTAGTAGAGTCTCGACAGGGGAACCCTTTAACTATGGCTACACCTTC. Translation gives CASSRVSTGEPFNYGYTF. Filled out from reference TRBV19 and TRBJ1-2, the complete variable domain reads DGGITQSPKYLFRKEGQNVTLSCEQNLNHDAMYWYRQDPGQGLRLIYYSQIVNDFQKGDIAEGYSVSREKKESFPLTVTSAQKNPTAFYLCASSRVSTGEPFNYGYTFGSGTRLTVV.

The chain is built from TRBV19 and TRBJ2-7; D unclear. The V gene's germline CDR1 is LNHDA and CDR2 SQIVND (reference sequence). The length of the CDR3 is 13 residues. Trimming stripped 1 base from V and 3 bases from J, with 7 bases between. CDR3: CASSIAADYEQYF. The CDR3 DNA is TGTGCCAGTAGTATAGCCGCGGACTACGAGCAGTACTTC.

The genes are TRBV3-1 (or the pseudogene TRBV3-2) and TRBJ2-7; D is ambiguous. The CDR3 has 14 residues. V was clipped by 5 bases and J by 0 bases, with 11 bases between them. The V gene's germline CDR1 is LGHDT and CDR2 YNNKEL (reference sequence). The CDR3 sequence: CASSVGFSSYEQYF. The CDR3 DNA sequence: TGTGCCAGCAGCGTCGGGTTTAGCTCCTACGAGCAGTACTTC.